These T cell receptor beta chains were read from a single sample in a study of blood T cell repertoires in COVID-19. Measured with immunoSEQ multiplex PCR; TCRdb has only the in-frame clones, and not every one. The data contain 140,000 to 150,000 clones, 70% to 90% of them seen just once; the ten biggest clones take up 8%. The sample comprised peripheral blood. The receptors stem from a woman aged 60-75 years with COVID-19, enrolled during active disease. Each CDR3 is given with its conserved first and last residue. The order of the fields is D gene, V gene, clone size, J gene, CDR3 DNA, CDR3 protein. D genes are given only for firm matches. Size is stated for part of the rows, as once, few or many counts, or as a class when the clone is expanded.

D gene: NA; V gene: TRBV30; clone size: NA; J gene: TRBJ1-5; CDR3 DNA: TGTGCCTGGAGGCCCGACGGGTACAATCAGCCCCAGCATTTT; CDR3 protein: CAWRPDGYNQPQHF
D gene: NA; V gene: TRBV7-2; clone size: NA; J gene: TRBJ1-2; CDR3 DNA: TGTGCCAGCAGCCCACTCACCTTC; CDR3 protein: CASSPLTF
D gene: NA; V gene: TRBV2; clone size: NA; J gene: TRBJ1-6; CDR3 DNA: TGTGCCAGCAGTGGTCTGACACCATCACCCCTCCACTTT; CDR3 protein: CASSGLTPSPLHF
D gene: NA; V gene: TRBV19; clone size: NA; J gene: TRBJ2-6; CDR3 DNA: TGTGCCAGTAGCGTGGGGAGCTCTGGGGCCAACGTCCTGACTTTC; CDR3 protein: CASSVGSSGANVLTF
D gene: NA; V gene: TRBV2; clone size: NA; J gene: TRBJ2-5; CDR3 DNA: TGTGCCAGCAATTCCCGTGTAAGGGGAGAGACCCAGTACTTC; CDR3 protein: CASNSRVRGETQYF
D gene: TRBD1; V gene: TRBV3-1/TRBV3-2; clone size: NA; J gene: TRBJ2-2; CDR3 DNA: TGTGCCAGCAGTCCCCTTCCGGGACAGGATCCCGGGGAGCTGTTTTTT; CDR3 protein: CASSPLPGQDPGELFF
D gene: TRBD2; V gene: TRBV24-1; clone size: NA; J gene: TRBJ2-1; CDR3 DNA: TGTGCCACCAGTGACCCCGGGACTAGCGGCTCGAATGAGCAGTTCTTC; CDR3 protein: CATSDPGTSGSNEQFF
D gene: TRBD2; V gene: TRBV13; clone size: once; J gene: TRBJ2-6; CDR3 DNA: TGTGCCAGCAGCTTATTAACTAGCGGGGGGCCATATGGGGCCAACGTCCTGACTTTC; CDR3 protein: CASSLLTSGGPYGANVLTF
D gene: NA; V gene: TRBV5-1; clone size: NA; J gene: TRBJ1-1; CDR3 DNA: TGCGCCAGCAGCTTGGTGGGAGGGGTGAACACTGAAGCTTTCTTT; CDR3 protein: CASSLVGGVNTEAFF
D gene: TRBD2; V gene: TRBV10-2; clone size: NA; J gene: TRBJ2-7; CDR3 DNA: TGCGCCAGCAGGAACTTGGCTAGCGGGCAAAACGAGCAGTACTTC; CDR3 protein: CASRNLASGQNEQYF
D gene: TRBD1; V gene: TRBV6-5; clone size: NA; J gene: TRBJ2-7; CDR3 DNA: TGTGCCAGCAGTTACTCCGCGACAGGGGGAATATACGAGCAGTACTTC; CDR3 protein: CASSYSATGGIYEQYF
D gene: NA; V gene: TRBV12-3/TRBV12-4; clone size: NA; J gene: TRBJ1-3; CDR3 DNA: TGTGCCGGTAGAGAGGGCTCTGGAAACACCATATATTTT; CDR3 protein: CAGREGSGNTIYF
D gene: NA; V gene: TRBV30; clone size: once; J gene: TRBJ2-7; CDR3 DNA: TGTGCCTGGAGTACCCCAGGGGCCTGGGAGCAGTACTTC; CDR3 protein: CAWSTPGAWEQYF
D gene: NA; V gene: TRBV16; clone size: NA; J gene: TRBJ1-5; CDR3 DNA: TGTGCCAGCAGCCAATCCGTCCAGGGTGTTCAGCCCCAGCATTTT; CDR3 protein: CASSQSVQGVQPQHF
D gene: NA; V gene: TRBV7-2; clone size: NA; J gene: TRBJ2-1; CDR3 DNA: TGTGCCAGCAGCTTAGCGTCGACAGCTCCCAATGAGCAGTTCTTC; CDR3 protein: CASSLASTAPNEQFF
D gene: NA; V gene: TRBV7-6; clone size: few; J gene: TRBJ1-2; CDR3 DNA: TGTGCCAGCAGCTCTTTAGACAGAACCCCTAACTATGGCTACACCTTC; CDR3 protein: CASSSLDRTPNYGYTF
D gene: NA; V gene: TRBV12-3/TRBV12-4; clone size: NA; J gene: TRBJ2-3; CDR3 DNA: TGTGCCAGCACCCCCCCAAACATTGATACGCAGTATTTT; CDR3 protein: CASTPPNIDTQYF
D gene: NA; V gene: TRBV4-2; clone size: NA; J gene: TRBJ1-3; CDR3 DNA: TGTGCCAGCCGTCTTCACGGCCAGGTGGTAAACACCATATATTTT; CDR3 protein: CASRLHGQVVNTIYF
D gene: TRBD1; V gene: TRBV4-1; clone size: NA; J gene: TRBJ1-2; CDR3 DNA: TGCGCCAGCAGCCAGGGACAGGGGGCGCTGATTGGCTACACCTTC; CDR3 protein: CASSQGQGALIGYTF
D gene: TRBD1; V gene: TRBV27; clone size: NA; J gene: TRBJ1-6; CDR3 DNA: TGTGCCAGCAGTGACAGGGTTAATTCACCCCTCCACTTT; CDR3 protein: CASSDRVNSPLHF
D gene: TRBD1; V gene: TRBV18; clone size: NA; J gene: TRBJ2-1; CDR3 DNA: TGTGCCAGCTCACCCGGTCAGGGGGCTCGAAATGAGCAGTTCTTC; CDR3 protein: CASSPGQGARNEQFF
D gene: TRBD1; V gene: TRBV10-3; clone size: NA; J gene: TRBJ1-1; CDR3 DNA: TGTGCCATCAGTGGACAGGGACGGACTGAAGCTTTCTTT; CDR3 protein: CAISGQGRTEAFF
D gene: TRBD1; V gene: TRBV7-2; clone size: once; J gene: TRBJ2-1; CDR3 DNA: TGTGCCAGCAGCCTACGGGACAGGAGATCCAATGAGCAGTTCTTC; CDR3 protein: CASSLRDRRSNEQFF
D gene: NA; V gene: TRBV11-2; clone size: NA; J gene: TRBJ1-1; CDR3 DNA: TGTGCCAGCAGCTCGACGCGGACAGTGCCTGAAGCTTTCTTT; CDR3 protein: CASSSTRTVPEAFF
D gene: NA; V gene: TRBV19; clone size: once; J gene: TRBJ1-1; CDR3 DNA: TGTGCCAGTAGTATGGGAGGGGCGGGGGCTGAAGCTTTCTTT; CDR3 protein: CASSMGGAGAEAFF
D gene: TRBD1; V gene: TRBV11-3; clone size: NA; J gene: TRBJ2-2; CDR3 DNA: TGTGCCAGCAGCTCTTCGACAGGGGAGAACACCGGGGAGCTGTTTTTT; CDR3 protein: CASSSSTGENTGELFF
D gene: NA; V gene: TRBV29-1; clone size: NA; J gene: TRBJ2-7; CDR3 DNA: TGCAGCGTTTCAGGGGAGTACGAGCAGTACTTC; CDR3 protein: CSVSGEYEQYF